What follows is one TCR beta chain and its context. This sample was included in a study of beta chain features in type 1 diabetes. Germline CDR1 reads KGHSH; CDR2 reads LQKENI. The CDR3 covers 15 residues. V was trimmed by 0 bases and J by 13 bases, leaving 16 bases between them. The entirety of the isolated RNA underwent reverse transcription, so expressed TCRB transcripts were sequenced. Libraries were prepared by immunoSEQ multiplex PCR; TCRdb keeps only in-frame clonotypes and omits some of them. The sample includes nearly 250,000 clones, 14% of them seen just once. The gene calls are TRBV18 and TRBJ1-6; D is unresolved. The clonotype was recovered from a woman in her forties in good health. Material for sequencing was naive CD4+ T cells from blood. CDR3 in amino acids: CASSPPSMPLQPLHF. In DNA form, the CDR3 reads TGTGCCAGCTCACCACCGTCCATGCCTTTACAGCCCCTCCACTTT.